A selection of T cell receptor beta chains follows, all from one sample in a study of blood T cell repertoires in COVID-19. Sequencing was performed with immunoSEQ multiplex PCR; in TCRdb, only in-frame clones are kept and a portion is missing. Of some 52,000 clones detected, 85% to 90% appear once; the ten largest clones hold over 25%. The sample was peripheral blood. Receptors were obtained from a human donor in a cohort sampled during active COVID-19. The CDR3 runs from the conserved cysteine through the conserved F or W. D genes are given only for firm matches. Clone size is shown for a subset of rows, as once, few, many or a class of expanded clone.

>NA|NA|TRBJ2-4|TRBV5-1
TGCGCCAGCAGCCCGGGACTGGAAAACATTCAGTACTTC
CASSPGLENIQYF
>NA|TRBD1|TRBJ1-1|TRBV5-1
TGCGCCAGCAGGGGGACAGGGGCGTACACTGAAGCTTTCTTT
CASRGTGAYTEAFF
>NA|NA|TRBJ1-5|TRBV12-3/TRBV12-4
TGTGCCAGCAGTTTCGGCAATCAGCCCCAGCATTTT
CASSFGNQPQHF
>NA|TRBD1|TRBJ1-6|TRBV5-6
TGTGCCAGCAGCTTGGGGGACAGGGCTAATTCACCCCTCCACTTT
CASSLGDRANSPLHF
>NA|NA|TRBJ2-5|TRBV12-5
TGTGCTAGTGCCCGGGACTCCGTCCAAGAGACCCAGTACTTC
CASARDSVQETQYF
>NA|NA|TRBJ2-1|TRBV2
TGTGCCAGCTCCCTTCCAGCGACTTACAATGAGCAGTTCTTC
CASSLPATYNEQFF
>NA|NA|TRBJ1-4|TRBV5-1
TGCGCCAGCAGCTTCGCGGGGAGGGCAGGGGAAAAACTGTTTTTT
CASSFAGRAGEKLFF
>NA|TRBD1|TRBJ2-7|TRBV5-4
TGTGCCAGCAACAGGGGAATCTACGAGCAGTACTTC
CASNRGIYEQYF
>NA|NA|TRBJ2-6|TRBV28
TGTGCCAGCAGTTTGGGGGGAACTGGGGCCAACGTCCTGACTTTC
CASSLGGTGANVLTF
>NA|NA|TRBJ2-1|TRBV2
TGTGCCAGCAGTGAAATCCTGGAGGGCTTAGGCAATGAGCAGTTCTTC
CASSEILEGLGNEQFF
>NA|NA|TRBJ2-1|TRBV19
TGTGCCAGTAGCCAATATTCTAGGATCCGGGAGCAGTTCTTC
CASSQYSRIREQFF
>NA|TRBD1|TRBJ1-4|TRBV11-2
TGTGCCAGCAGCACCGGGACAGGGGCTGAAAAACTGTTTTTT
CASSTGTGAEKLFF
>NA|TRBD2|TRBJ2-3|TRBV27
TGTGCCAGCAGTTCGTGGACTAGCGGGGGCACAGATACGCAGTATTTT
CASSSWTSGGTDTQYF
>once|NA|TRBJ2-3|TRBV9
TGTGCCAGCAGCATTGGGGATAGCGCAGATACGCAGTATTTT
CASSIGDSADTQYF
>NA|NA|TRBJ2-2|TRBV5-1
TGCGCCAGCAGCTTGTGGCAGGGTTCGACCGGGGAGCTGTTTTTT
CASSLWQGSTGELFF
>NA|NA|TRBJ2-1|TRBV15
TGTGCCACCAGCAGGGGGGGACTCTACAATGAGCAGTTCTTC
CATSRGGLYNEQFF
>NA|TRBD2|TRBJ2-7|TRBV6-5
TGTGCCAGCAGCCGGGGGGTAAACGAGCAGTACTTC
CASSRGVNEQYF
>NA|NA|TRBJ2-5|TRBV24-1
TGTGCCACCAGTGTGAGACAGATCCAAGAGACCCAGTACTTC
CATSVRQIQETQYF
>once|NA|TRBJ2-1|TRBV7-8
TGTGCCAGCAGCCCGATGGACTGGAACAATGAGCAGTTCTTC
CASSPMDWNNEQFF
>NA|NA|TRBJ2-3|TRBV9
TGTGCCAGCAGCGTAGGCGCCCTGCGCACAGATACGCAGTATTTT
CASSVGALRTDTQYF
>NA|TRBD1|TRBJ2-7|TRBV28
TGTGCCAGCAGTTTCGGACAGGGGCGAAGGGAGCAGTACTTC
CASSFGQGRREQYF
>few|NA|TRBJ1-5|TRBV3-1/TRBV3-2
TGTGCCAGCAGTCCCAATGGAGGGGATAGCAATCAGCCCCAGCATTTT
CASSPNGGDSNQPQHF
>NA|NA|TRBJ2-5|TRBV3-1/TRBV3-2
TGTGCCAGCAGCCAAGGCCGGGGTGACCAGTACTTC
CASSQGRGDQYF
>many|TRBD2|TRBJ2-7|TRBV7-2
TGTGCCAGCAGCTTGATGACTAGCGGGGGGCTACGAGACTTC
CASSLMTSGGLRDF
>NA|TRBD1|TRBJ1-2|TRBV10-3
TGTGCCATCAACAACCCGGGACAGGGTAGCTCGAGAGGCTACACCTTC
CAINNPGQGSSRGYTF
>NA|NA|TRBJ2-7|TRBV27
TGTGCCAGCAGTCCGTTAGACAGGCACTTCGAGCAGTACTTC
CASSPLDRHFEQYF
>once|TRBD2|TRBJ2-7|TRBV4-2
TGTGCCAGCAGCCGCCCGGGAGTTCGGGGGGAACGCGAGCAGTACTTC
CASSRPGVRGEREQYF
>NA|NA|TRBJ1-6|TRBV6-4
TGTGCCAGCAGTGCCCAGGGCGGGAGGAATTCACCCCTCCACTTT
CASSAQGGRNSPLHF
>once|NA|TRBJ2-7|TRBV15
TGTGCCACCAGCAGAGATCTGGGGCCCTCCTACGAGCAGTACTTC
CATSRDLGPSYEQYF
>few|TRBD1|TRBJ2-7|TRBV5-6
TGTGCCAGCAGTCCCGGGACAGGGTCCTTTCGCGAGCAGTACTTC
CASSPGTGSFREQYF
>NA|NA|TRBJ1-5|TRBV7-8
TGTGCCAGCAGCCGGCAGGGGCACAATCAGCCCCAGCATTTT
CASSRQGHNQPQHF
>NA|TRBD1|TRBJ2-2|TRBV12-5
TGTGCTAGTGGTTTGGTACGAGGGGGCAACACCGGGGAGCTGTTTTTT
CASGLVRGGNTGELFF
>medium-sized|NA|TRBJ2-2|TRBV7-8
TGTGCCAGCAGCGCCAGCGGGCGATACACCGGGGAGCTGTTTTTT
CASSASGRYTGELFF
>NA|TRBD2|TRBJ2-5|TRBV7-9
TGTGCCAGCAGGATCCTAGCGGGGGAAGAGACCCAGTACTTC
CASRILAGEETQYF
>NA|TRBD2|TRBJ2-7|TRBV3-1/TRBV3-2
TGTGCCAGCAGCCAAACTAGCGGGAGTAACGAGCAGTACTTC
CASSQTSGSNEQYF
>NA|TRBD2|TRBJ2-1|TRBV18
TGTGCCAGCTCTCCTTCTAGCGGGAGGTACAATGAGCAGTTCTTC
CASSPSSGRYNEQFF
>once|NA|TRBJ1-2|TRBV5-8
TGTGCCAGCAGCTTGGACAGAAACTATGGCTACACCTTC
CASSLDRNYGYTF
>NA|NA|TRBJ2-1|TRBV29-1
TGCAGCGTTGGACCTAGCGACTCCTACAATGAGCAGTTCTTC
CSVGPSDSYNEQFF
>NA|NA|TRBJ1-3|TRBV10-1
TGCGCCAGCATAAGGAGGGAAGGAAACACCATATATTTT
CASIRREGNTIYF
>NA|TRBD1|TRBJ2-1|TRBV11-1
TGTGCCAGCAGCTTATGGGACAGCTCCTACAATGAGCAGTTCTTC
CASSLWDSSYNEQFF
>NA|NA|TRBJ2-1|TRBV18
TGTGCCAGCTCACAGTCTGCAGGGGACAATGAGCAGTTCTTC
CASSQSAGDNEQFF
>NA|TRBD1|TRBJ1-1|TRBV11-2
TGTGCCAGCAGCTTAGAAGGCAGGGGGCCTGGTGAAGCTTTCTTT
CASSLEGRGPGEAFF
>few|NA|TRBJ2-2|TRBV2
TGTGCCAGCAGTGCGGGACAGAACACCGGGGAGCTGTTTTTT
CASSAGQNTGELFF
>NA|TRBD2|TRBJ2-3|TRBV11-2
TGTGCCAGCAGCTCGGGACTAGCGGGAGATCCGTATTTT
CASSSGLAGDPYF
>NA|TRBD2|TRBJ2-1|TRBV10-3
TGTGCCATCAGTGAGGTAGCGGGGGGGGGCTACAATGAGCAGTTCTTC
CAISEVAGGGYNEQFF
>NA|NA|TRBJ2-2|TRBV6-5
TGTGCCAGCAGTTACTCTCGAGGTGGGGAGCTGTTTTTT
CASSYSRGGELFF
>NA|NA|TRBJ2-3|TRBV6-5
TGTGCCAGCAGTTACTATCAGGGTACAGATACGCAGTATTTT
CASSYYQGTDTQYF
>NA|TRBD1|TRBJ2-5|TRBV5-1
TGCGCCAGCAGCTTGGGGGACAGCCAAGAGACCCAGTACTTC
CASSLGDSQETQYF
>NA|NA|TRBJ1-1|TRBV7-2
TGTGCCAGCAGCTCCAACAGGGACACTGAAGCTTTCTTT
CASSSNRDTEAFF
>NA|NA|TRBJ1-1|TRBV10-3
TGTGCCATCAGGAAACAGGGAGGGACTGAAGCTTTCTTT
CAIRKQGGTEAFF
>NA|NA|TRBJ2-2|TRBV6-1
TGTGCCAGCAGTGAACAGGGGAACACCGGGGAGCTGTTTTTT
CASSEQGNTGELFF
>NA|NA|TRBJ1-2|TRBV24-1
TGTGCCACCAGGGGCTACTTATATGGCTACACCTTC
CATRGYLYGYTF
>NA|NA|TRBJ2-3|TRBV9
TGTGCCAGCAGCGTAGCGCGGACAGATACGCAGTATTTT
CASSVARTDTQYF
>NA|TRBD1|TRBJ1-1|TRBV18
TGTGCCAGCTCACCGGGACAGGGGGAGGAAGCTTTCTTT
CASSPGQGEEAFF
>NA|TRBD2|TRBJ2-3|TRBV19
TGTGCCAGTAGTATAGGAGTAGGGTTCGGCGGGGGGGCAGGAACAGATACGCAGTATTTT
CASSIGVGFGGGAGTDTQYF
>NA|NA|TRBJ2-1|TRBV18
TGTGCCAGCTCACCTACCCCCCGGGGATATGAGCAGTTCTTC
CASSPTPRGYEQFF
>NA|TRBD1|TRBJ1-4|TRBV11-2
TGTGCCAGCAGCCAGGGACAGGGGGCGGAAAAACTGTTTTTT
CASSQGQGAEKLFF
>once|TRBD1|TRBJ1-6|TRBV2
TGTGCCAGCAGTTCCGGGACAGGGGGTTATTCACCCCTCCACTTT
CASSSGTGGYSPLHF
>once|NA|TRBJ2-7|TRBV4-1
TGCGCCAGCAGCCAAGAGTACTCCTACGAGCAGTACTTC
CASSQEYSYEQYF
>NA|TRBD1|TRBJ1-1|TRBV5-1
TGCGCCAGCAGCAGGCAGGGGGCGAGGACTGAAGCTTTCTTT
CASSRQGARTEAFF